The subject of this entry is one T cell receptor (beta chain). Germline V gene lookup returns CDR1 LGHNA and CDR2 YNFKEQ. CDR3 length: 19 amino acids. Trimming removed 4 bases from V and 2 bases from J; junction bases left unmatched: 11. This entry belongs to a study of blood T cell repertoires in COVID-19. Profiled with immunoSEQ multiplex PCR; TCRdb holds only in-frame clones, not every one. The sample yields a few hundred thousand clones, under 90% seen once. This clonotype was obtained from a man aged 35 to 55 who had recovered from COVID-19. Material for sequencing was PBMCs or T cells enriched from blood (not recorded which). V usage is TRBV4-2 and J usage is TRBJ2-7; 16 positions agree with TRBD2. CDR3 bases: TGTGCCAGCAGCCTCGGGACTAGCGGGGGGGACCCATTTGCCTACGAGCAGTACTTC. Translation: CASSLGTSGGDPFAYEQYF.